This T cell receptor (beta chain) was sequenced for a study of lymphopenia after photon versus proton radiotherapy. A note on this clone: Its cognate antigen is unknown.

TCRdb's copy holds only in-frame clones and misses some; the assay was immunoSEQ multiplex PCR. This sample has about 160,000 clones, with 75% to 90% found just once. The study, taken as a whole, reports: Proton therapy kept repertoires fairly stable, unlike photons, which gained effector/memory cells. In patients who died, overall survival fell as post-nadir TCR diversity dropped more.

CDR1 and CDR2 from the germline V gene are SGHDT and YYEEEE. The CDR3 length is 16 residues. V dropped 3 bases and J dropped 3; count of bases not matched to a gene: 6. Sequencing was performed on peripheral blood, taken from a patient treated with photon-based radiotherapy. The receptor comes from a man between 50 and 59 years old with gastric cancer. The genes are TRBV5-6 and TRBJ1-4; 9 bases agree with TRBD1. Here the CDR3 reads CASSSGTGRSNEKLFF. The CDR3 nucleotides read TGTGCCAGCAGCTCCGGGACAGGGAGATCTAATGAAAAACTGTTTTTT.